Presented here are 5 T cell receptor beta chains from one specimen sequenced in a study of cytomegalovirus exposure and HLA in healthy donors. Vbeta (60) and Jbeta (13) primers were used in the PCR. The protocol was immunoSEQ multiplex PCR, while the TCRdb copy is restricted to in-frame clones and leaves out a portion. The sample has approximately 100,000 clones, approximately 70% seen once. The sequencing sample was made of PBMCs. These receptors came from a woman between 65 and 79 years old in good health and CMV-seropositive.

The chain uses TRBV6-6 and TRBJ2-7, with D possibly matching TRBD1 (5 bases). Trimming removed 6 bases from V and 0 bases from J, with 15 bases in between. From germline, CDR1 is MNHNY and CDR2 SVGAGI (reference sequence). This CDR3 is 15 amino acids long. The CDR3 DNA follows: TGTGCCAGCAGCCCTCGACAGATGAGCTCCTACGAGCAGTACTTC. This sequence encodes CASSPRQMSSYEQYF.

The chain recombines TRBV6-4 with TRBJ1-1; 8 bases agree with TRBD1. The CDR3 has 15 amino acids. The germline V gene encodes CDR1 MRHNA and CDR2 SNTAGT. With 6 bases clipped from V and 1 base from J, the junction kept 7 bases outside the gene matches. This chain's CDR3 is CASRLTGTGNTEAFF. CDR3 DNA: TGTGCCAGCAGACTAACCGGGACAGGGAACACTGAAGCTTTCTTT.

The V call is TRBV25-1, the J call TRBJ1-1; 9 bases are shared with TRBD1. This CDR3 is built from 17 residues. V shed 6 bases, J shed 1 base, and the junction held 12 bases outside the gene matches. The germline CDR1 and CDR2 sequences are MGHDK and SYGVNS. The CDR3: CASSSPGMGQGNTEAFF. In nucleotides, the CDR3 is TGTGCCAGCAGCTCCCCTGGGATGGGACAGGGGAACACTGAAGCTTTCTTT.

CDR3 residues: CASSQEGLAANEQFF. The CDR3 region has the DNA TGCGCCAGCAGCCAAGAGGGACTAGCGGCGAATGAGCAGTTCTTC. The chain combines TRBV4-1 with TRBJ2-1, with 11 bases matching TRBD2. V was pared by 0 bases and J by 7 bases, with 2 bases of the junction left unmatched. The CDR3 loop spans 15 amino acids. Germline CDR1 and CDR2: MGHRA and YSYEKL.

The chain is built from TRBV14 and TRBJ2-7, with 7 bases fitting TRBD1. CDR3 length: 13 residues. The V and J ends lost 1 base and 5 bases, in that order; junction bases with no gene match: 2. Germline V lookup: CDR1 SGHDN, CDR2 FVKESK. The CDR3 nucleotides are TGTGCCAGCAGCCAAGTGAGGGGGCACGAGCAGTACTTC. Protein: CASSQVRGHEQYF.